This record covers a single TCR beta chain. The antigen remains unidentified. Negatively enriched CD4+ T cells were divided by CD45RA into naive and memory. This record belongs to a study of shared clonotypes between healthy human individuals. The CDR3 has 19 amino acids. Deletions cut 1 base from V and 4 bases from J, with 23 bases between. From germline, CDR1 is WSHSY and CDR2 SAAADI. Overall study findings and caveats: Large depth notwithstanding, sorted-subset sequencing proved incomplete by rarefaction. Since donors were few, the genetic and exposure-history diversity represented was limited.

The method was immunoSEQ multiplex PCR; TCRdb's version includes in-frame clones alone and lacks a portion of them. The sample includes fewer than 1.8 million clones, approximately 98.5% seen only once; the top ten take approximately 0.4%. The receptor was derived from a man aged 25-40 years in good health. The material sequenced was naive CD4+ T cells sorted from blood. As to subset: CD45RA+ positively selected. The chain links TRBV10-2 to TRBJ2-1; D is unclear. CDR3 sequence: CASSEWSRRVAEPYNEQFF. CDR3 DNA sequence: TGCGCCAGCAGTGAGTGGAGCCGAAGAGTAGCCGAACCTTACAATGAGCAGTTCTTC.